Following are 17 T cell receptor beta chains from one sample sequenced in a study of shared clonotypes between healthy human individuals. Produced via immunoSEQ multiplex PCR; TCRdb's table is partial and in-frame only. The profile covers about 520,000 clones, with approximately 84% appearing a single time and roughly 12% taken by the ten largest. Sequencing was carried out using PBMCs. These receptors were obtained from a woman in her thirties or forties in good health. Some clones in this sample may be carry-over from other donors' samples.

This clone was observed a handful of times. The likely explanation is a read error, given a far larger clone one base away. This likely comes from a read error, as the CDR3 has no conserved phenylalanine or tryptophan at its end. The chain couples TRBV11-2 to TRBJ2-7; D is undetermined. Germline values: CDR1 SGHAT, CDR2 FQNNGV. The CDR3 contains 13 residues. Deletions cut 1 base from V and 3 bases from J, with 7 bases between. The CDR3: CASSLGDGYEQYL. For the CDR3, the DNA is TGTGCCAGCAGCTTAGGTGATGGCTACGAGCAGTACCTC.

Comment on this clone: A far larger clone lies a single base away; this is likely a read error. V usage is TRBV19 and J usage is TRBJ1-1; a possible D gene is TRBD1 (5 bases). The germline gives CDR1 LNHDA, CDR2 SQIVND (reference sequence). The CDR3 is 15 amino acids. In nucleotides, the CDR3 is TGTGCCAGTAGTCCTCCCGCTCAGGGAAACACTGGAGCTTTCTTT. This translates into CASSPPAQGNTGAFF.

This clone was counted once. A read error likely explains this, since a far larger clone differs by one base. This rearrangement joins TRBV30 to TRBJ1-2; perhaps TRBD1 as D (5 bases). CDR3 length equals 13 residues. The germline V gene has CDR1 GTSNPN and CDR2 SVGIG (reference sequence). V lost 2 bases and J 7 bases, leaving 14 bases between the germline ends. The CDR3 reads CAWSTLGGGGYTF. As DNA, the CDR3 is TGTGCCTGGAGTACGCTGGGGGGAGGTGGCTACACCTTC.

The J gene is TRBJ1-2, the V gene TRBV7-8; D is undetermined. CDR3 size: 11 residues. The V gene lost 1 base and the J gene lost 8 bases, with 5 bases spanning the gap. From germline, CDR1 is SGHVS and CDR2 FQNEAQ. Here the CDR3 reads CASSLGWGYTF. CDR3 nucleotides: TGTGCCAGCAGCTTAGGCTGGGGCTACACCTTC.

The rearrangement joins TRBV5-1 to TRBJ2-1, with D perhaps matching TRBD1 (6 bases). Trimming shortened V by 4 bases and J by 0 bases, and 17 bases separated the two germline ends. The germline CDR1 and CDR2 sequences are SGHRS and YFSETQ. The CDR3 sequence is 17 residues long. CDR3 sequence (DNA): TGCGCCAGCAGCCCTCTCTTAACAGGGAGCTCCTACAATGAGCAGTTCTTC. It codes for CASSPLLTGSSYNEQFF.

The rearrangement joins TRBV4-3 to TRBJ2-7, with 7 bases lining up with TRBD1. The CDR3 is 17 residues long. V gave up 0 bases and J gave up 2 bases; unmatched junction bases: 10. Germline V gene lookup returns CDR1 LGHNA and CDR2 YSLEER. The CDR3 spells CASSQDQETGIAYEQYF. In DNA form, the CDR3 reads TGCGCCAGCAGCCAAGACCAGGAGACAGGGATCGCCTACGAGCAGTACTTC.

This clone was detected once. The genes are TRBV6-4 and TRBJ2-6; D is unresolved. The germline V gene has CDR1 MRHNA and CDR2 SNTAGT. The length of the CDR3 is 14 residues. Trimming cost V 5 bases and J 1 base, with 6 bases left between them. The CDR3 DNA reads as TGTGCCAGCAGTCCTCAATCTGGGGCCAACGTCCTGACTTTC. Protein: CASSPQSGANVLTF.

As to this clone: Possible read error: a much larger clone is one base away. Other DNA sequences in the sample encode the same CDR3. V gene TRBV28 combines with J gene TRBJ2-1; 9 nucleotides align to TRBD1. The CDR3 has 17 amino acids. CDR1 is MDHEN, CDR2 SYDVKM, per germline. V shed 6 bases, J shed 0 bases, and the junction held 9 bases outside the gene matches. The CDR3 reads CASSLPGQGRSYNEQFF. Written as DNA, the CDR3 is TGTGCCAGCAGCTTGCCGGGACAGGGTCGCTCCTACAATGAGCAGTTCTTC.

V usage is TRBV7-9 and J usage is TRBJ2-2; D gene unclear. CDR1 is SEHNR, CDR2 FQNEAQ, per germline (reference sequence). Between the trimmed V and J ends, which lost 5 bases and 9 bases, there was a span of 10 bases. CDR3 length: 12 residues. The DNA of the CDR3 is TGTGCCAGCAGCCCTGTTCCCTGGGAGCTGTTTTTT. This translates into CASSPVPWELFF.

The chain employs TRBV30 and TRBJ2-2; a possible D gene is TRBD2 (5 bases). This CDR3 region has 12 residues. Germline V lookup: CDR1 GTSNPN, CDR2 SVGIG (reference sequence). V dropped 4 bases and J dropped 6 bases, with 9 bases sitting between them. The CDR3, as DNA: TGTGCCTGGAACTTAGCGCCCGGGGAGCTGTTTTTT. This encodes CAWNLAPGELFF.

Note on this clone: A far larger clone is only one base removed, so a read error is likely. It is likely a read error, because the conserved phenylalanine at the end of the CDR3 is missing. The chain links TRBV30 to TRBJ1-2; 7 bases fit TRBD1. The CDR3 spans 13 residues. Germline CDR1 reads GTSNPN; CDR2 reads SVGIG (reference sequence). The V gene end was trimmed by 3 bases and the J gene end by 4 bases; junction bases not matched to a gene: 5. For the CDR3, the DNA is TGTGCCTGGAGCAGACAGGGCCCCTATGGCTACACCTCC. It translates to CAWSRQGPYGYTS.

The V call is TRBV19, the J call TRBJ1-5, with unresolved D. CDR1 LNHDA and CDR2 SQIVND come from the germline V gene (reference sequence). Trimming removed 2 bases at V and 0 bases at J, with 17 bases between. CDR3 length: 18 residues. The CDR3 loop is CASSITRLGPYSNQPQHF. CDR3 bases: TGTGCCAGTAGTATAACCAGGTTAGGTCCCTATAGCAATCAGCCCCAGCATTTT.

This chain connects TRBV29-1 to TRBJ1-1; 7 bases line up with TRBD1. Germline lookup yields CDR1 SQVTM and CDR2 ANQGSEA. V lost 7 bases, J lost 2 bases, and 7 bases stayed unmatched. The CDR3 is made up of 13 amino acids. CDR3 in amino acids: CSGLGQINTEAFF. The CDR3 DNA is TGCAGCGGACTGGGACAGATAAACACTGAAGCTTTCTTT.

The chain joins TRBV5-5 to TRBJ2-1; tentatively, D is TRBD2 (5 bases). This CDR3 has 14 residues. With 4 bases removed from V and 5 bases from J, the gap between germline ends came to 13 bases. The germline CDR1 and CDR2 sequences are SGHKS and YYEKEE (reference sequence). The CDR3, as DNA: TGTGCCAGCAGCCCAGCGGAGGTTAACAATGAGCAGTTCTTC. Its translation: CASSPAEVNNEQFF.

This clone was observed many times. The sample holds other DNA sequences that translate to the same CDR3. J is TRBJ2-5 and V is TRBV5-1; D is unresolved. The CDR3 has 14 amino acids. Looked up from germline, CDR1 is SGHRS and CDR2 is YFSETQ. Deletions cut 1 base from V and 1 base from J, with 8 bases between. In DNA, the CDR3 is TGCGCCAGCAGCTTGTCCGACGGCCAAGAGACCCAGTACTTC. Its protein product is CASSLSDGQETQYF.

This chain links TRBV30 with TRBJ1-1; 9 bases line up with TRBD1. V was clipped by 8 bases and J by 7 bases; unmatched bases: 8. This CDR3 region has 12 residues. CDR1 is GTSNPN, CDR2 SVGIG, per germline (reference sequence). The CDR3 region is CALQGARGEAFF. For the CDR3, the DNA is TGTGCCCTACAGGGGGCAAGGGGTGAAGCTTTCTTT. Filled out from reference TRBV30 and TRBJ1-1, the complete variable domain reads SQTIHQWPATLVQPVGSPLSLECTVEGTSNPNLYWYRQAAGRGLQLLFYSVGIGQISSEVPQNLSASRPQDRQFILSSKKLLLSDSGFYLCALQGARGEAFFGQGTRLTVV.

The rearrangement joins TRBV5-1 to TRBJ2-1; D is ambiguous. Trimming took off 0 bases at V and 2 bases at J, with 9 bases between the two ends. Germline V gene sequence: CDR1 SGHRS, CDR2 YFSETQ. The CDR3 contains 15 residues. CDR3 DNA sequence: TGCGCCAGCAGCTTGGAGGCGAGCCCCTACAATGAGCAGTTCTTC. Translating it yields CASSLEASPYNEQFF.